The T cell receptor (beta chain) described here comes from a study of T cells in localized non-small cell lung cancer. Findings of the study overall: In the blood, greater T cell density corresponded to longer overall survival. When the top 100 tumor clones were examined, a median 57 of them also appeared in the adjacent lung, which was paired and uninvolved.

Germline V lookup: CDR1 SGHRS, CDR2 YFSETQ. CDR3 size: 14 residues. Trimming took off 0 bases at V and 1 base at J, with 7 bases between the two ends. Worth noting for this clone: Antigen specificity is unknown.

Assay used: immunoSEQ multiplex PCR; TCRdb lists only in-frame clones, some missing. Of over 70,000 clones in the sample, approximately 91% were seen once. This clonotype was obtained from a woman aged 35 to 69 with stage II squamous cell lung carcinoma. The starting material was PBMCs, obtained before any cancer treatment. V and J are TRBV5-1 and TRBJ1-1; D ambiguous. CDR3 nucleotides: TGCGCCAGCAGCTTGGTTACTGCGAACACTGAAGCTTTCTTT. This translates into CASSLVTANTEAFF.